This is a list of T cell receptor beta chains from one sample in a study of regulatory T cells in long-lasting Graves disease. A single record per CDR3 protein comes from TCRdb applying MiXCR to the multiplex PCR reads. Of over 350,000 distinct CDR3 sequences listed, about 20% are singletons. Material: peripheral blood mononuclear cells (PBMCs), obtained when the disease was refractory, from a patient treated with antithyroid drugs. Receptors originate from a female donor with Graves disease. Both conserved end residues are part of each CDR3. Fields, in order: D gene, J gene, clone size, V gene, CDR3 DNA, CDR3 protein. D genes are given only for firm matches. Only some rows state a clone size, as once, few, many or a class for expanded clones.

>TRBD2|TRBJ2-4|many|TRBV30
TGTGCCTGGAGTCCGACGGATAGCGGGGGAGCCAAAAACATTCAGTACTTC
CAWSPTDSGGAKNIQYF
>-|TRBJ2-7|many|TRBV6-1
TGTGCCAGCAGACGAGGACACGGAAACTACGAGCAGTACTTC
CASRRGHGNYEQYF
>-|TRBJ2-3|-|TRBV20-1
TGCAGTGCTAGTGTAGGTGATGATACGCAGTATTTT
CSASVGDDTQYF
>TRBD2|TRBJ2-7|many|TRBV12-3/TRBV12-4
TGTGCCAGCAGTTCGAACCTAGCGGGAGGGGGGTACTTC
CASSSNLAGGGYF
>TRBD1|TRBJ1-3|many|TRBV6-1
TGTGCCAGCAGCAAAACCCTGACAGGGGGAATCTCTGGAAACACCATATATTTT
CASSKTLTGGISGNTIYF
>-|TRBJ1-5|many|TRBV28
TGTGCCAGCAGTTTGGCTACAACTAGCAATCAGCCCCAGCATTTT
CASSLATTSNQPQHF
>-|TRBJ1-6|few|TRBV20-1
TGCAGTGCGGGGGACAAAGTGGGTTCACCCCTCCACTTT
CSAGDKVGSPLHF
>-|TRBJ1-1|few|TRBV4-3
TGCGCCAGCAGCCAAGATTTCCGAGTGAACACTGAAGCTTTCTTT
CASSQDFRVNTEAFF
>-|TRBJ2-7|many|TRBV11-2
TGTGCCAGCAGTTACTCCGGGACCTACGAGCAGTACTTC
CASSYSGTYEQYF
>-|TRBJ2-7|-|TRBV3-1
TGTGCCAGCAGCCAAGATCGACTCTCCGAGCAGTACTTC
CASSQDRLSEQYF
>TRBD2|TRBJ2-5|many|TRBV11-2
TGTGCCAGCAGCCAGGGGACTAGCATCGGGACGGAGACCCAGTACTTC
CASSQGTSIGTETQYF
>-|TRBJ1-1|-|TRBV28
TGTGCCAGCAGCCCGGGGGGGGTCGGCACTGAAGCTTTCTTT
CASSPGGVGTEAFF
>-|TRBJ2-1|few|TRBV12-3/TRBV12-4
TGTGCCAGCAGTTTACTTAGCGAGCAGTTCTTC
CASSLLSEQFF
>TRBD1|TRBJ1-2|-|TRBV19
TGTGCCAGTAGAAGGGACAGGGTTGGGGGCTACACCTTC
CASRRDRVGGYTF
>TRBD2|TRBJ2-2|-|TRBV9
TGTGCCAGCAGCGTAGCGGGAGGTCCGAGCACCGGGGAGCTGTTTTTT
CASSVAGGPSTGELFF
>-|TRBJ2-3|-|TRBV11-2
TGTGCCAGCAGCGCCTTAGTGGGAGGACCTAGCACAGATACGCAGTATTTT
CASSALVGGPSTDTQYF
>-|TRBJ1-4|few|TRBV5-1
TGCGCCAGCAGCTTGGGAGGCAGGGGTACTAATGAAAAACTGTTTTTT
CASSLGGRGTNEKLFF
>-|TRBJ2-7|few|TRBV7-9
TGTGCCAGCAGCTTATTACAGGACCCCTACGAGCAGTACTTC
CASSLLQDPYEQYF
>TRBD2|TRBJ2-7|many|TRBV10-3
TGTGCCATCAGTGATTTACTAGCGACCCTACCCGAGCAGTACTTC
CAISDLLATLPEQYF
>TRBD2|TRBJ2-2|-|TRBV19
TGTGCCAGCAAGTGGGGGGGGAAGAACACCGGGGAGCTGTTTTTT
CASKWGGKNTGELFF
>TRBD2|TRBJ2-1|few|TRBV6-1
TGTGCCAGCAATCCGACTAGCGGGAACAATGAGCAGTTCTTC
CASNPTSGNNEQFF
>-|TRBJ2-7|-|TRBV29-1
TGCAGCGTTGAAGATGCGTCCCGAGAGCGCTACGAGCAGTACTTC
CSVEDASRERYEQYF
>-|TRBJ2-7|-|TRBV5-1
TGCGCCAGCCGACCGGGGGAGAACTACGAGCAGTACTTC
CASRPGENYEQYF
>-|TRBJ2-7|-|TRBV20-1
TGCAGTGCTAGCGGGGGCCAGGGGTACGAGCAGTACTTC
CSASGGQGYEQYF
>-|TRBJ2-7|-|TRBV10-3
TGTGCCATCAGTGACGGCAGGGTGAACGAGCAGTACTTC
CAISDGRVNEQYF
>-|TRBJ2-5|many|TRBV7-2
TGTGCCAGCAGCTTATACACTCAGCGAGAGACCCAGTACTTC
CASSLYTQRETQYF
>TRBD1|TRBJ1-2|many|TRBV5-1
TGCGCCAGCAACTTCGGGGACAGCACGTATGGCTACACCTTC
CASNFGDSTYGYTF
>-|TRBJ2-2|-|TRBV24-1
TGTGCCACCGGGCTGTCGGGCACCGGGGAGCTGTTTTTT
CATGLSGTGELFF
>TRBD2|TRBJ2-3|-|TRBV7-2
TGTGCCAGCAGCTTAGTCTCGGGACTAATGAGCACAGATACGCAGTATTTT
CASSLVSGLMSTDTQYF
>-|TRBJ2-7|many|TRBV28
TGTGCCAGCAGTTCCCGAATAAAGGGTGGCAACTACGAGCAGTACTTC
CASSSRIKGGNYEQYF
>-|TRBJ2-7|-|TRBV7-9
TGTGCCAGCAGCCTAGGTCATCCAGGTGCCTACGAGCAGTACTTC
CASSLGHPGAYEQYF
>TRBD1|TRBJ2-6|few|TRBV6-5
TGTGCCAGCAGTTACTACCAATCAATGACAGGGGGATTATCTGGGGCCAACGTCCTGACTTTC
CASSYYQSMTGGLSGANVLTF
>-|TRBJ1-1|many|TRBV7-2
TGTGCCAGCAGCTTAGCCGGACAGCTCATGAACACTGAAGCTTTCTTT
CASSLAGQLMNTEAFF
>TRBD2|TRBJ2-3|few|TRBV20-1
TGCAGTGCTAGAGGGACTAGCGAAAGAGATACGCAGTATTTT
CSARGTSERDTQYF
>TRBD1|TRBJ2-3|-|TRBV28
TGTGCCAGCAGTTTATATGGACAGGGGCGTCGTACAGATACGCAGTATTTT
CASSLYGQGRRTDTQYF
>-|TRBJ2-7|few|TRBV6-2/TRBV6-3
TGTGCCAGCAGTTACTCGAGTCGGGACACTCTCTACGAGCAGTACTTC
CASSYSSRDTLYEQYF
>TRBD1|TRBJ1-6|many|TRBV7-8
TGTGCCAGCAGCTTAATGGGGACAGTGACAGGCACCTATAATTCACCCCTCCACTTT
CASSLMGTVTGTYNSPLHF
>-|TRBJ2-5|many|TRBV24-1
TGTGCCACCAGTGATTTGGGGGGCGGACAAGAGACCCAGTACTTC
CATSDLGGGQETQYF
>TRBD2|TRBJ2-1|-|TRBV11-2
TGTGCCAGCAGCTTAGAAGGGACTAGCGTCGGGAGCAATGAGCAGTTCTTC
CASSLEGTSVGSNEQFF
>TRBD1|TRBJ2-2|-|TRBV25-1
TGTGCCAGCAGTCATATGGACAGGGGCGCCGGGGAGCTGTTTTTT
CASSHMDRGAGELFF
>-|TRBJ1-6|-|TRBV20-1
TGCAGTGCAAGCCCGGGGCGCGCCTATAATTCACCCCTCCACTTT
CSASPGRAYNSPLHF
>TRBD2|TRBJ2-3|-|TRBV2
TGTGCCAGCACCCTTAGGCGGGAGTGGACAGATACGCAGTATTTT
CASTLRREWTDTQYF